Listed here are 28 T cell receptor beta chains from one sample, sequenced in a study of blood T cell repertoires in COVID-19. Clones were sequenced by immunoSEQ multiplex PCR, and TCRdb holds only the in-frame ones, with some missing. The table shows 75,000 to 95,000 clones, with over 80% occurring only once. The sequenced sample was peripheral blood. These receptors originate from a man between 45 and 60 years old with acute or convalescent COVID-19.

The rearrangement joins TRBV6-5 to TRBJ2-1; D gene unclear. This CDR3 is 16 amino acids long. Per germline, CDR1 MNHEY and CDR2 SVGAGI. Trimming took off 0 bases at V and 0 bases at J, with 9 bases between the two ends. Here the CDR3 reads CASSYSAASSYNEQFF. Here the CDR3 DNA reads TGTGCCAGCAGTTACTCGGCGGCCAGCTCCTACAATGAGCAGTTCTTC.

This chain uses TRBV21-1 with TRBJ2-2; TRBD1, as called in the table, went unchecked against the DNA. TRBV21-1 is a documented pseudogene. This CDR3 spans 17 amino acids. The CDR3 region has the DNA TGTGCCAGCAGCAAAGCGTTTCAGGGGGGTGGCACCGGGGAGCTGTTTTTT. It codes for CASSKAFQGGGTGELFF.

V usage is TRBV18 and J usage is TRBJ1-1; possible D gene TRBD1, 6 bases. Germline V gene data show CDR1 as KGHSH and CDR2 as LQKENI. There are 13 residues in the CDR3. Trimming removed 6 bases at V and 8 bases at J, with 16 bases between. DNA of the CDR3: TGTGCCAGCTCGGCGGACAGTACGAGCGAAGCTTTCTTT. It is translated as CASSADSTSEAFF.

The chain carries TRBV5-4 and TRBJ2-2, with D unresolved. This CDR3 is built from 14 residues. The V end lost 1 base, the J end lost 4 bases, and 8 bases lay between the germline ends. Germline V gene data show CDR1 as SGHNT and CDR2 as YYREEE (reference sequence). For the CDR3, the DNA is TGTGCCAGCAGCTTGTCAGGTACCACCGGGGAGCTGTTTTTT. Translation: CASSLSGTTGELFF. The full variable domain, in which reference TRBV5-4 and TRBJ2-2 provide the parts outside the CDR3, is ETGVTQSPTHLIKTRGQQVTLRCSSQSGHNTVSWYQQALGQGPQFIFQYYREEENGRGNFPPRFSGLQFPNYSSELNVNALELDDSALYLCASSLSGTTGELFFGEGSRLTVL.

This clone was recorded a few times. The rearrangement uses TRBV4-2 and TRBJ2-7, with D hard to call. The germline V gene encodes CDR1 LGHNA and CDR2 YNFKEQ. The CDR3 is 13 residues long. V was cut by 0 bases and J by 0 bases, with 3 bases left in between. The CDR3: CASSQDSSYEQYF. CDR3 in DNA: TGTGCCAGCAGCCAAGACAGCTCCTACGAGCAGTACTTC.

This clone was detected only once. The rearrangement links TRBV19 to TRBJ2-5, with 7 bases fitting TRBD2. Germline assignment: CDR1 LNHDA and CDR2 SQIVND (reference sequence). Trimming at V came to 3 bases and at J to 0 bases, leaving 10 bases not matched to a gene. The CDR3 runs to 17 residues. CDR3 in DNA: TGTGCCAGTAGTATCGGGAGGCAGGCTTCGTACCAAGAGACCCAGTACTTC. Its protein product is CASSIGRQASYQETQYF.

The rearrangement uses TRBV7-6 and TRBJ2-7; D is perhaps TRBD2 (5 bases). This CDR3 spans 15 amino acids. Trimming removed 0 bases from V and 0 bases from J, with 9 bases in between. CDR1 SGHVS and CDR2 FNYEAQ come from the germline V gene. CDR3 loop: CASSLAIGSSYEQYF. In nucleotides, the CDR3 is TGTGCCAGCAGCTTAGCGATAGGGAGCTCCTACGAGCAGTACTTC.

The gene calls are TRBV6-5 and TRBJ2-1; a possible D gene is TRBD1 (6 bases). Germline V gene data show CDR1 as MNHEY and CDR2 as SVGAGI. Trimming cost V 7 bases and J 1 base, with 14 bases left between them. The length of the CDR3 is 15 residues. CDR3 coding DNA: TGTGCCAGCAAGAAGGACAGCGCTTCCTACAATGAGCAGTTCTTC. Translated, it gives CASKKDSASYNEQFF.

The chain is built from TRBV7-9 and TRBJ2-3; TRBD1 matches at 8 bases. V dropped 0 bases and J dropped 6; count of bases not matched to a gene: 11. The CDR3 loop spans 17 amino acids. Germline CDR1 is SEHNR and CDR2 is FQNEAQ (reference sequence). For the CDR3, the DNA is TGTGCCAGCAGCTTAGCCTATGGACAGGGACTTGCGGATACGCAGTATTTT. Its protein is CASSLAYGQGLADTQYF.

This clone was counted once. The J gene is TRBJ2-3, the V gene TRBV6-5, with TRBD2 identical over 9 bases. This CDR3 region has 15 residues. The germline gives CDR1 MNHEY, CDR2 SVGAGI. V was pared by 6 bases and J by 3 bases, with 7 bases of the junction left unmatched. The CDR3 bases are TGTGCCAGCAGCGTAGCGGGAGTGTCAACAGATACGCAGTATTTT. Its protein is CASSVAGVSTDTQYF.

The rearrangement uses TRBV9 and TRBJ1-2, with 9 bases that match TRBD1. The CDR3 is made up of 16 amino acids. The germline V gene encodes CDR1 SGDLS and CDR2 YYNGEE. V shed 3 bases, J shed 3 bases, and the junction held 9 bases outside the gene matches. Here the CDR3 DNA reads TGTGCCAGCAGCGCGCCCAAACAGGGGGCGGACTATGGCTACACCTTC. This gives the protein CASSAPKQGADYGYTF. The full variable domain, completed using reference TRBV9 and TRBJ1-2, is DSGVTQTPKHLITATGQRVTLRCSPRSGDLSVYWYQQSLDQGLQFLIQYYNGEERAKGNILERFSAQQFPDLHSELNLSSLELGDSALYFCASSAPKQGADYGYTFGSGTRLTVV.

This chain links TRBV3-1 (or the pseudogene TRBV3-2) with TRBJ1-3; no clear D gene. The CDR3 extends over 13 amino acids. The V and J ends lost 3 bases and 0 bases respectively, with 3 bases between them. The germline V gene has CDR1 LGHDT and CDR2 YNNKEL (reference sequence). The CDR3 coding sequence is TGTGCCAGCAGCCAGAGCTCTGGAAACACCATATATTTT. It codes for CASSQSSGNTIYF.

The CDR3 loop is CASSPSAGSSYNEQFF. As DNA, the CDR3 is TGCGCCAGCAGCCCCTCGGCGGGGAGCTCCTACAATGAGCAGTTCTTC. V and J are TRBV4-3 and TRBJ2-1, with D possibly TRBD2 on 6 matching bases. Germline CDR1 and CDR2: LGHNA and YSLEER. This CDR3 region has 16 residues. With 4 bases removed from V and 0 bases from J, the gap between germline ends came to 13 bases.

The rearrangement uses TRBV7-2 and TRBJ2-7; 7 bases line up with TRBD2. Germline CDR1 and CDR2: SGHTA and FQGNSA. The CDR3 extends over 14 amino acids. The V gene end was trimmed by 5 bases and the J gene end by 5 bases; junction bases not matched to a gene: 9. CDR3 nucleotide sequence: TGTGCCAGCAGCCCGGGACTAAAAAGAGACGAGCAGTACTTC. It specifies CASSPGLKRDEQYF.

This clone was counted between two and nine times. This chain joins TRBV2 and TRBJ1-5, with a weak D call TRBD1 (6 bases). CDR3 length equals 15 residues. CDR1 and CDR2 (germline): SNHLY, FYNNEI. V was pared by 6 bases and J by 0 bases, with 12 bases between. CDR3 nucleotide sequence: TGTGCCAGCAGAAGGGGGGGAAGTAGCAATCAGCCCCAGCATTTT. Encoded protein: CASRRGGSSNQPQHF.

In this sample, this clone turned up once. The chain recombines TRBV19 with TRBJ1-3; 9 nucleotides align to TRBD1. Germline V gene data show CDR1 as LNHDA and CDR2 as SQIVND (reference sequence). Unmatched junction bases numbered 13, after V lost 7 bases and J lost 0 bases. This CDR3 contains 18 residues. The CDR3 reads CASTLGRDRDSSGNTIYF. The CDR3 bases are TGTGCCAGTACCCTAGGACGGGACAGGGATAGCTCTGGAAACACCATATATTTT.

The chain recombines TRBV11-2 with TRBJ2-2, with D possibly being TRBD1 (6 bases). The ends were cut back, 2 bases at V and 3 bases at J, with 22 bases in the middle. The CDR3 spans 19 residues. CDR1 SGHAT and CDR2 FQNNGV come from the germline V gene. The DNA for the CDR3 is TGTGCCAGCAGCTTATTGGGGCAGGGGCGCCTATCAGACACCGGGGAGCTGTTTTTT. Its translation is CASSLLGQGRLSDTGELFF.

The chain's CDR3 is CASSQAAASGNTGELFF. The CDR3 DNA is TGCGCCAGCAGCCAAGCCGCGGCTAGCGGAAACACCGGGGAGCTGTTTTTT. The V and J genes are TRBV4-3 and TRBJ2-2; 7 nucleotides agree with TRBD2. CDR1 is LGHNA and CDR2 is YSLEER in the germline V gene. V trimming: 1 base; J trimming: 2 bases; junction bases outside the gene matches: 7. This CDR3 is built from 17 residues.

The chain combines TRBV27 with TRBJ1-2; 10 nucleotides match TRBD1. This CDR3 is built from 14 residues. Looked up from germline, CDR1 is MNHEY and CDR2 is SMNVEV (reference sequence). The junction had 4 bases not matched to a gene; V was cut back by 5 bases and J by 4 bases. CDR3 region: CASSTGQGTYGYTF. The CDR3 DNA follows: TGTGCCAGCAGTACGGGACAGGGGACCTATGGCTACACCTTC.

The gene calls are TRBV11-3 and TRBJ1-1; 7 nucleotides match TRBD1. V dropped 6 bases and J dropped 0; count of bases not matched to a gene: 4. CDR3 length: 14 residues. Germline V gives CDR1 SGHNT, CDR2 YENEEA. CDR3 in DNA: TGTGCCAGCAGTCCACAGGGGTTGAACACTGAAGCTTTCTTT. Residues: CASSPQGLNTEAFF.

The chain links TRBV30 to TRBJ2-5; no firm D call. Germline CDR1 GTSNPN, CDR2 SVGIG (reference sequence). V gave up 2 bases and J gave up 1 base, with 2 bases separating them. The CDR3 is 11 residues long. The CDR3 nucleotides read TGTGCCTGGAGTCTCCAAGAGACCCAGTACTTC. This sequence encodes CAWSLQETQYF. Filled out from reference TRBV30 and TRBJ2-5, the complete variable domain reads SQTIHQWPATLVQPVGSPLSLECTVEGTSNPNLYWYRQAAGRGLQLLFYSVGIGQISSEVPQNLSASRPQDRQFILSSKKLLLSDSGFYLCAWSLQETQYFGPGTRLLVL.

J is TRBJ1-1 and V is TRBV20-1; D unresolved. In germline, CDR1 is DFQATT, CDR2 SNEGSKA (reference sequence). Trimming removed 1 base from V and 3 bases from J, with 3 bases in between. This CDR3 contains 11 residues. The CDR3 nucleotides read TGCAGTGCTAGAGCAGACACTGAAGCTTTCTTT. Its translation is CSARADTEAFF.

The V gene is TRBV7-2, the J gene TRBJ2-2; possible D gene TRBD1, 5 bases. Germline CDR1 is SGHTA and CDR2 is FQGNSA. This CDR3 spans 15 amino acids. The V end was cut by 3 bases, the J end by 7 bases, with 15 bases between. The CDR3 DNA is TGTGCCAGCAGCTTCTCGCAGGGCACTTACGGGGAGCTGTTTTTT. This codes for CASSFSQGTYGELFF.

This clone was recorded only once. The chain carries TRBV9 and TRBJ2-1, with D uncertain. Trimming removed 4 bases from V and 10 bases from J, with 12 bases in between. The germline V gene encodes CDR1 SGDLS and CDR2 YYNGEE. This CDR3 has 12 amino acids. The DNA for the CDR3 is TGTGCCAGCAGCCGATATGGCCTCGAGCAGTTCTTC. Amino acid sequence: CASSRYGLEQFF.

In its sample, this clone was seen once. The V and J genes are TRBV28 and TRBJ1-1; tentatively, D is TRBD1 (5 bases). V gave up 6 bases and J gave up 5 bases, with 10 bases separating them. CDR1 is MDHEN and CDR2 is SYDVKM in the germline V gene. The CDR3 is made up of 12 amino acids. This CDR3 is CASSSQGTEAFF. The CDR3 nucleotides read TGTGCCAGCAGCTCGCAGGGAACTGAAGCTTTCTTT.

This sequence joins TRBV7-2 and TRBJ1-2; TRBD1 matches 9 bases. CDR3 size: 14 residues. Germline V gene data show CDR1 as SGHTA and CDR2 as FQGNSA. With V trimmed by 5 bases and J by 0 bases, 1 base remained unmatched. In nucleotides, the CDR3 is TGTGCCAGCAGCCGGGACAGGGCTAACTATGGCTACACCTTC. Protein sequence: CASSRDRANYGYTF.

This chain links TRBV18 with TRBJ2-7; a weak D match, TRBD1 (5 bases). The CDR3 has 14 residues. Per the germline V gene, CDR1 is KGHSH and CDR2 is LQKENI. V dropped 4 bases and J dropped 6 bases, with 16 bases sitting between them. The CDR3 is CASSLTESRAEQYF. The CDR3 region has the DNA TGTGCCAGCTCACTAACTGAATCCAGGGCCGAGCAGTACTTC.

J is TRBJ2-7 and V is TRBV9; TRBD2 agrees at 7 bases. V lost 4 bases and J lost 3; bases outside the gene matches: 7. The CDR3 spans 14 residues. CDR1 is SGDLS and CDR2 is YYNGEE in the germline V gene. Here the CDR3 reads CASSPGRRGYEQYF. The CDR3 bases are TGTGCCAGCAGCCCCGGGAGGCGAGGCTACGAGCAGTACTTC.